A single sample is the source of the 12 T cell receptor beta chains below, sequenced in a study of tumor and adjacent non-tumor tissue in lung cancer. The template was RNA from unsorted bulk tissue. The library came from three nested PCR rounds adapted from ARM-PCR protocols. TCRdb re-analysed the multiplex PCR reads in MiXCR, keeping a single row per CDR3 protein. The sample gives 76,000 or so distinct CDR3 sequences, about two thirds of which show up once; 10% to 15% is in the top ten. Sequenced sample: lung tumor tissue. The receptor set was obtained from a woman in her seventies with non-small cell lung cancer.

With regard to this clonotype: The junction differs from germline at one of its ends, possibly a read error. The chain carries TRBV20-1 and TRBJ1-2; D gene unclear. The length of the CDR3 is 14 residues. Germline V lookup: CDR1 DFQATT, CDR2 SNEGSKA (reference sequence). The CDR3 sequence is CSATHRTVSYGYIF. Here the CDR3 DNA reads TGCAGTGCTACTCACCGAACGGTGAGCTATGGCTACATCTTC.

CDR3 protein: CSVEAVQRNTEAFF. CDR3 nucleotides: TGCAGCGTTGAAGCGGTCCAGCGGAACACTGAAGCTTTCTTT. The chain is built from TRBV29-1 and TRBJ1-1, with no clear D. Germline V lookup: CDR1 SQVTM, CDR2 ANQGSEA. This CDR3 region has 14 residues. The V end was cut by 1 base, the J end by 1 base, with 10 bases between.

Ten or more counts support this clonotype. The V gene is TRBV28, the J gene TRBJ2-3; D possibly matches TRBD1 or TRBD2 (6 bases each). The CDR3 runs 11 residues. The germline V gene has CDR1 MDHEN and CDR2 SYDVKM. Trimming took 6 bases from V and 6 from J, leaving 7 bases between them. CDR3 sequence (DNA): TGTGCCAGCAGAGGGGGGGATACGCAGTATTTT. Its protein product is CASRGGDTQYF.

In its sample, this clonotype was seen many times. J is TRBJ2-1 and V is TRBV29-1; 8 bases match TRBD2. Germline-derived CDR1 and CDR2 are SQVTM and ANQGSEA. The junction had 13 bases not matched to a gene; V was cut back by 0 bases and J by 9 bases. The CDR3 is 16 residues long. The CDR3 sequence is CSVEDLEREGGSEQFF. As DNA, the CDR3 is TGCAGCGTTGAAGATCTGGAACGGGAGGGGGGGAGTGAGCAGTTCTTC.

As concerns this clonotype: This could be a read error, since a much larger clone is one nucleotide away. This chain joins TRBV4-1 and TRBJ1-5; 7 bases line up with TRBD1. Germline CDR1 and CDR2: MGHRA and YSYEKL. CDR3 length: 15 residues. The V and J ends lost 1 base and 6 bases, in that order; junction bases with no gene match: 6. CDR3 protein: CASSQGETGIQPQHF. For the CDR3, the DNA is TGCGCCAGCAGCCAAGGGGAGACAGGGATTCAGCCCCAGCATTTT.

This clonotype was picked up one time. A much larger clone sits a single nucleotide away, making a read error possible. This rearrangement joins TRBV30 to TRBJ1-2, with 9 positions matching TRBD1. This CDR3 comprises 14 residues. Looked up from germline, CDR1 is GTSNPN and CDR2 is SVGIG (reference sequence). CDR3 coding DNA: TGTGACTGGAGTGGAGACAGGGGGAGCCTTGGCTACACCTTC. Its protein product is CDWSGDRGSLGYTF.

Note on this clonotype: This may be a read error: a much more frequent sequence differs by one nucleotide. V is TRBV30 and J is TRBJ2-5; D gene ambiguous. Looked up from germline, CDR1 is GTSNPN and CDR2 is SVGIG (reference sequence). The CDR3 loop spans 13 amino acids. V shed 3 bases and J shed 5 bases, with 13 bases lying between them. CDR3 in amino acids: CAWRTSARETQYF. CDR3 coding DNA: TGTGCCTGGAGGACCTCAGCCCGGGAGACCCAGTACTTC. The full variable domain, in which reference TRBV30 and TRBJ2-5 provide the parts outside the CDR3, is SQTIHQWPATLVQPVGSPLSLECTVEGTSNPNLYWYRQAAGRGLQLLFYSVGIGQISSEVPQNLSASRPQDRQFILSSKKLLLSDSGFYLCAWRTSARETQYFGPGTRLLVL.

Comments on this clonotype: This may be a read error, as it is one base from a much larger clone. The limits of the CDR3 on the DNA are not certain, so only TCRdb's listed CDR3 is given. CDR3 amino acids: CPSSWGKNYGCTF. This rearrangement joins TRBV12-3 or TRBV12-4 to TRBJ1-2; the D segment call TRBD1 is taken from the table without a DNA check. The CDR3 has 13 amino acids, counting both end residues.

A word on this clonotype: One end of the junction varies from germline; a read error may be responsible. This rearrangement joins TRBV6-5 to TRBJ2-1; D possibly uses TRBD1 or TRBD2 (5 bases each). The CDR3 sequence is 15 residues long. Germline values: CDR1 MNHEY, CDR2 SVGAGI. The CDR3 region is CTSSYGAGFFSEQFF. In nucleotides, the CDR3 is TGTACCAGCAGTTACGGGGCCGGCTTCTTCAGTGAGCAGTTCTTC.

This clonotype was picked up many times. The V gene is TRBV5-4, the J gene TRBJ2-1; D may be TRBD2 (7 bases). V was trimmed by 4 bases and J by 5 bases, leaving 19 bases between them. This CDR3 spans 16 amino acids. Germline CDR1 SGHNT, CDR2 YYREEE (reference sequence). Here the CDR3 DNA reads TGTGCCAGCAGCAACGGGGGGCTGGGTGGGAACAATGAGCAGTTCTTC. The encoded protein is CASSNGGLGGNNEQFF.

The V and J genes are TRBV5-6 and TRBJ2-1; 7 bases match TRBD2. In germline, CDR1 is SGHDT, CDR2 YYEEEE. V dropped 6 bases and J dropped 5; count of bases not matched to a gene: 11. The CDR3 is 15 amino acids. Here the CDR3 reads CASNPGLEANNEQFF. The CDR3 DNA reads as TGTGCCAGCAACCCAGGACTAGAGGCCAACAATGAGCAGTTCTTC.

With respect to this clonotype: This may be a read error, as it is one base from a much larger clone. The chain employs TRBV30 and TRBJ1-3, with a tentative D call TRBD1 (5 bases). CDR1 and CDR2 (germline): GTSNPN, SVGIG (reference sequence). The CDR3 runs 15 residues. The CDR3 loop is CVWSRPGSGGNTIYF. The CDR3 DNA sequence: TGTGTCTGGAGTAGGCCAGGGTCAGGAGGAAACACCATATATTTT.